The next 21 T cell receptor beta chains were all read from a single sample in a study of blood T cell repertoires in COVID-19. The repertoire was sequenced with immunoSEQ multiplex PCR; TCRdb's copy has only in-frame clones and lacks some. This sample yields some 90,000 clones, of which 65% to 90% are seen a single time; approximately 1.2% belongs to the top ten. Material for sequencing was peripheral blood. The source of these receptors is a man older than 75 with active or convalescent COVID-19.

This clone was detected a few times. Compared with germline, one end of the junction differs, possibly owing to a read error. The chain uses TRBV7-7 and TRBJ2-5; the D is unclear. From germline, CDR1 is SSHAT and CDR2 FNYEAQ (reference sequence). The CDR3 is made up of 15 amino acids. The CDR3 DNA sequence: TGTGCTAGCAGCCATTATTTCGACTACCAAGAGACCCAGTACTTC. As protein: CASSHYFDYQETQYF.

This chain connects TRBV4-3 to TRBJ2-7; 8 positions agree with TRBD1. The CDR3 covers 16 residues. Germline V CDR1 and CDR2: LGHNA, YSLEER. Trimming at V came to 0 bases and at J to 7 bases, leaving 11 bases not matched to a gene. This CDR3 reads CASSQEATGVAYEQYF. The CDR3 DNA follows: TGCGCCAGCAGCCAAGAGGCGACAGGGGTAGCGTATGAGCAGTACTTC.

The sample holds one count of this clone. CDR3 sequence (DNA): TGTGCCAGCTCACCGACGGGGGGAAACACTGAAGCTTTCTTT. It is translated as CASSPTGGNTEAFF. The rearrangement links TRBV18 to TRBJ1-1, with D maybe TRBD1 (5 bases). Trimming cost V 3 bases and J 2 bases, with 10 bases left between them. The CDR3 is made up of 14 amino acids. Germline CDR1 and CDR2: KGHSH and LQKENI. Full variable domain (remainder filled in from reference TRBV18 and TRBJ1-1): NAGVMQNPRHLVRRRGQEARLRCSPMKGHSHVYWYRQLPEEGLKFMVYLQKENIIDESGMPKERFSAEFPKEGPSILRIQQVVRGDSAAYFCASSPTGGNTEAFFGQGTRLTVV.

The chain employs TRBV7-9 and TRBJ2-1; the match to TRBD2 covers 13 bases. Germline V gene lookup returns CDR1 SEHNR and CDR2 FQNEAQ (reference sequence). CDR3 length: 16 amino acids. After removal of 3 bases from V and 6 bases from J, the junction contained 5 bases not matched to a gene. CDR3 amino acids: CASSFLTSGRFNEQFF. Written as DNA, the CDR3 is TGTGCCAGCAGCTTCCTGACTAGCGGGAGGTTCAATGAGCAGTTCTTC.

The chain is built from TRBV14 and TRBJ2-7; 7 nucleotides agree with TRBD2. The CDR3 extends over 13 amino acids. V shed 8 bases and J 7 bases; nucleotides not matched to a gene: 11. CDR1 and CDR2 (germline): SGHDN, FVKESK. The CDR3 region has the DNA TGTGCCAGCGGGGAGGGCCGGCGGTTGGAGCAGTACTTC. It yields the protein CASGEGRRLEQYF.

This rearrangement joins TRBV6-2 or TRBV6-3 to TRBJ2-2; 9 bases are a match to TRBD2. This CDR3 is 17 amino acids long. Per the germline V gene, CDR1 is MNHEY and CDR2 is SVGEGT. Trimming at V came to 0 bases and at J to 2 bases, leaving 4 bases not matched to a gene. The CDR3 nucleotides are TGTGCCAGCAGTTACTCTCCGCTAGCGGGAAACACCGGGGAGCTGTTTTTT. This encodes CASSYSPLAGNTGELFF.

This clone has only one observation. The chain recombines TRBV3-1 (or the pseudogene TRBV3-2) with TRBJ2-1; possibly TRBD1 for D (6 bases). The V and J ends lost 3 bases and 7 bases respectively, with 10 bases between them. CDR3 size: 13 residues. Germline CDR1 is LGHDT and CDR2 is YNNKEL (reference sequence). The CDR3 sequence: CASSHLQGNEQFF. CDR3 in DNA: TGTGCCAGCAGCCACCTACAGGGAAATGAGCAGTTCTTC.

This clone was seen once. J is TRBJ1-3 and V is TRBV7-9; D gene ambiguous. This CDR3 has 13 amino acids. Trimming shortened V by 4 bases and J by 4 bases, and 8 bases separated the two germline ends. Germline CDR1 reads SEHNR; CDR2 reads FQNEAQ (reference sequence). In nucleotides, the CDR3 is TGTGCCAGCAGCTCTGGGCTCGGAAACACCATATATTTT. This translates into CASSSGLGNTIYF.

The chain carries TRBV7-3 and TRBJ1-1, with 12 bases matching TRBD1. This CDR3 spans 13 amino acids. CDR1 is SGHTA, CDR2 FQGTGA, per germline. The V segment lost 5 bases and the J segment 8 bases; nucleotides outside the gene matches: 3. The CDR3 sequence: CASSPGTGGEAFF. Here the CDR3 DNA reads TGTGCCAGCAGCCCCGGGACAGGGGGCGAAGCTTTCTTT.

The rearrangement uses TRBV18 and TRBJ2-7; TRBD1 aligns across 7 bases. The ends lost 2 bases at V and 5 bases at J; junction bases unmatched: 6. This CDR3 spans 14 amino acids. The germline gives CDR1 KGHSH, CDR2 LQKENI. The CDR3 region is CASSPDRATHEQYF. CDR3 coding DNA: TGTGCCAGCTCACCAGACAGGGCGACCCACGAGCAGTACTTC. Full variable domain (missing parts from reference TRBV18 and TRBJ2-7): NAGVMQNPRHLVRRRGQEARLRCSPMKGHSHVYWYRQLPEEGLKFMVYLQKENIIDESGMPKERFSAEFPKEGPSILRIQQVVRGDSAAYFCASSPDRATHEQYFGPGTRLTVT.

The gene calls are TRBV3-1 (or the pseudogene TRBV3-2) and TRBJ1-4; D gene uncertain. The V end lost 1 base, the J end lost 0 bases, and 9 bases lay between the germline ends. CDR3 length: 16 amino acids. Germline CDR1 and CDR2: LGHDT and YNNKEL (reference sequence). The CDR3 loop reads CASSQGAKATNEKLFF. The CDR3, as DNA: TGTGCCAGCAGCCAAGGAGCGAAGGCAACTAATGAAAAACTGTTTTTT.

This chain connects TRBV4-1 to TRBJ2-1; D is undetermined. Looked up from germline, CDR1 is MGHRA and CDR2 is YSYEKL. V was shortened by 1 base and J by 4 bases, with 14 bases between the two germline ends. The CDR3 totals 16 residues. The CDR3 sequence is CASSQGRRSLYNEQFF. Written as DNA, the CDR3 is TGCGCCAGCAGCCAAGGCCGGCGGAGCCTTTACAATGAGCAGTTCTTC.

The V call is TRBV14, the J call TRBJ2-1, with 12 bases that match TRBD1. Germline V gene lookup returns CDR1 SGHDN and CDR2 FVKESK. Losses at the gene ends were 3 bases for V and 9 bases for J; bases not matched to a gene: 6. The CDR3 is 15 residues long. CDR3 DNA sequence: TGTGCCAGCAGCCAGGGACAGGGGGCTGAAGGTGAGCAGTTCTTC. Translating it yields CASSQGQGAEGEQFF. Drawing the rest from reference TRBV14 and TRBJ2-1, the complete variable domain is EAGVTQFPSHSVIEKGQTVTLRCDPISGHDNLYWYRRVMGKEIKFLLHFVKESKQDESGMPNNRFLAERTGGTYSTLKVQPAELEDSGVYFCASSQGQGAEGEQFFGPGTRLTVL.

In its sample, this clone was seen once. The gene calls are TRBV19 and TRBJ2-1; TRBD2 agrees at 12 bases. This CDR3 region has 12 residues. J gave up 11 bases and V 6 bases, and 2 bases lay outside the gene matches. Germline V gives CDR1 LNHDA, CDR2 SQIVND (reference sequence). The CDR3 DNA sequence: TGTGCCAGTAGGGGGACTAGCGGGCAGCAGTTCTTC. It specifies CASRGTSGQQFF.

The V call is TRBV5-6, the J call TRBJ1-4, with D possibly being TRBD1 (5 bases). This CDR3 contains 14 residues. V was shortened by 1 base and J by 6 bases, with 10 bases between the two germline ends. Germline CDR1 SGHDT, CDR2 YYEEEE. CDR3 sequence (DNA): TGTGCCAGCAGCTTGAATAGGGGCGATGAAAAACTGTTTTTT. Translation gives CASSLNRGDEKLFF. Full variable domain (outside the CDR3, taken from reference TRBV5-6 and TRBJ1-4): DAGVTQSPTHLIKTRGQQVTLRCSPKSGHDTVSWYQQALGQGPQFIFQYYEEEERQRGNFPDRFSGHQFPNYSSELNVNALLLGDSALYLCASSLNRGDEKLFFGSGTQLSVL.

The J gene is TRBJ2-1, the V gene TRBV7-2, with D possibly being TRBD2 (5 bases). The germline V and J ends were trimmed by 3 bases and 2 bases, with 14 bases remaining between them. The CDR3 contains 16 residues. Per germline, CDR1 SGHTA and CDR2 FQGNSA. CDR3 in DNA: TGTGCCAGCAGCTTCGTGGGGAGCAACGCCTACAATGAGCAGTTCTTC. Protein sequence: CASSFVGSNAYNEQFF.

CDR3 bases: TGTGCCAGCACCGGGGGTACAGATACGCAGTATTTT. Protein product: CASTGGTDTQYF. The chain has TRBV6-5 and TRBJ2-3, with a weak D call TRBD2 (6 bases). V was clipped by 7 bases and J by 3 bases, with 8 bases between them. The V gene's germline CDR1 is MNHEY and CDR2 SVGAGI. The CDR3 is made up of 12 amino acids.

The chain links TRBV4-3 to TRBJ1-2; D not resolved. The CDR3 consists of 14 residues. Germline V CDR1 and CDR2: LGHNA, YSLEER. V dropped 2 bases and J dropped 0 bases, with 7 bases sitting between them. The CDR3 spells CASSQPGANYGYTF. Here the CDR3 DNA reads TGCGCCAGCAGCCAACCCGGGGCTAACTATGGCTACACCTTC.

The chain joins TRBV10-2 to TRBJ2-2, with unresolved D. The CDR3 has 14 residues. The germline V gene has CDR1 WSHSY and CDR2 SAAADI. Trimming removed 0 bases from V and 7 bases from J, with 9 bases in between. CDR3 sequence: CASSESRVGGELFF. The CDR3 bases are TGCGCCAGCAGTGAGTCGCGAGTTGGCGGGGAGCTGTTTTTT.

The chain employs TRBV5-1 and TRBJ2-2; 7 nucleotides line up with TRBD2. V was clipped by 4 bases and J by 2 bases; unmatched bases: 8. CDR3 size: 16 residues. CDR1 SGHRS and CDR2 YFSETQ come from the germline V gene. The CDR3 loop reads CASSQFERENTGELFF. Here the CDR3 DNA reads TGCGCCAGCAGCCAGTTTGAGCGGGAAAACACCGGGGAGCTGTTTTTT.

The chain uses TRBV27 and TRBJ1-2; no clear D gene. CDR1 is MNHEY, CDR2 SMNVEV, per germline (reference sequence). The CDR3 runs to 13 residues. The germline V and J ends were trimmed by 3 bases and 4 bases, with 9 bases remaining between them. CDR3 DNA sequence: TGTGCCAGCAGTTTTCGTCTCAGCTATGGCTACACCTTC. Encoded protein: CASSFRLSYGYTF.